The rows below give T cell receptor beta chains drawn from one sample of a study of beta chain features in type 1 diabetes. The method was immunoSEQ multiplex PCR; TCRdb's version includes in-frame clones alone and lacks a portion of them. The table includes around 99,000 clones, about 40% detected once. The sample comprised stem cell memory CD4+ T cells from blood. These receptors were taken from a woman between 18 and 29 years old in good health. CDR3s include the opening cysteine and the closing phenylalanine or tryptophan. A D gene is named only where the DNA matches it firmly. Some rows have no size entry. The others give once, few or many, or a class for an expanded clone.

v_gene: TRBV18; abundance: NA; d_gene: TRBD2; j_gene: TRBJ2-3; CDR3aa: CASSPVAGTRGTDTQYF; CDR3nt: TGTGCCAGCTCACCAGTGGCCGGGACTAGGGGCACAGATACGCAGTATTTT
v_gene: TRBV29-1; abundance: few; d_gene: NA; j_gene: TRBJ1-3; CDR3aa: CSVEGSSGNTIYF; CDR3nt: TGCAGCGTTGAGGGGAGCTCTGGAAACACCATATATTTT
v_gene: TRBV4-3; abundance: once; d_gene: NA; j_gene: TRBJ1-5; CDR3aa: CASSRSSNQPQHF; CDR3nt: TGCGCCAGCAGTAGGAGTAGCAATCAGCCCCAGCATTTT
v_gene: TRBV7-9; abundance: NA; d_gene: NA; j_gene: TRBJ1-5; CDR3aa: CASSRSDGSDQPQHF; CDR3nt: TGTGCCAGCAGTAGAAGCGACGGCTCGGATCAGCCCCAGCATTTT
v_gene: TRBV14; abundance: NA; d_gene: TRBD2; j_gene: TRBJ2-5; CDR3aa: CASSQALAGIGETQYF; CDR3nt: TGTGCCAGCAGCCAAGCTCTAGCGGGAATAGGGGAGACCCAGTACTTC
v_gene: TRBV29-1; abundance: NA; d_gene: NA; j_gene: TRBJ1-1; CDR3aa: CSVPSGMGTEAFF; CDR3nt: TGCAGCGTCCCCTCAGGGATGGGGACTGAAGCTTTCTTT
v_gene: TRBV11-2; abundance: once; d_gene: TRBD2; j_gene: TRBJ2-7; CDR3aa: CASSLGGLAGTYEQYF; CDR3nt: TGTGCCAGCAGCCTAGGCGGTCTAGCGGGAACCTACGAGCAGTACTTC
v_gene: TRBV6-5; abundance: few; d_gene: TRBD1; j_gene: TRBJ2-7; CDR3aa: CASSYTGGRYEQYF; CDR3nt: TGTGCCAGCAGTTACACAGGGGGCAGGTACGAGCAGTACTTC
v_gene: TRBV12-5; abundance: NA; d_gene: TRBD2; j_gene: TRBJ2-2; CDR3aa: CASGLVTGSGRNPGELFF; CDR3nt: TGTGCTAGTGGTTTGGTAACGGGTAGCGGGAGGAACCCCGGGGAGCTGTTTTTT
v_gene: TRBV28; abundance: NA; d_gene: NA; j_gene: TRBJ1-1; CDR3aa: CASSPPRPEGPEAFF; CDR3nt: TGTGCCAGCAGTCCGCCCCGCCCAGAGGGCCCTGAAGCTTTCTTT
v_gene: TRBV7-7; abundance: NA; d_gene: NA; j_gene: TRBJ2-5; CDR3aa: CASSLDRAKETQYF; CDR3nt: TGTGCTAGCAGCTTAGACAGAGCTAAAGAGACCCAGTACTTC
v_gene: TRBV6-5; abundance: few; d_gene: NA; j_gene: TRBJ2-3; CDR3aa: CASTPGWAGTDTQYF; CDR3nt: TGTGCCAGCACCCCGGGGTGGGCGGGCACAGATACGCAGTATTTT
v_gene: TRBV11-2; abundance: NA; d_gene: TRBD1; j_gene: TRBJ2-1; CDR3aa: CASSSLRDRVHEQFF; CDR3nt: TGTGCCAGCAGCTCCCTACGGGACAGGGTACATGAGCAGTTCTTC
v_gene: TRBV6-6; abundance: NA; d_gene: NA; j_gene: TRBJ1-1; CDR3aa: CASSPRGLGNTEAFF; CDR3nt: TGTGCCAGCAGCCCCCGGGGTTTGGGCAACACTGAAGCTTTCTTT
v_gene: TRBV18; abundance: NA; d_gene: TRBD2; j_gene: TRBJ2-3; CDR3aa: CASSPRLAVTDTQYF; CDR3nt: TGTGCCAGCTCACCCCGCCTAGCGGTCACAGATACGCAGTATTTT
v_gene: TRBV6-6; abundance: few; d_gene: TRBD2; j_gene: TRBJ2-1; CDR3aa: CASSYSPSGYNEQFF; CDR3nt: TGTGCCAGCAGTTACTCGCCTAGCGGGTACAATGAGCAGTTCTTC
v_gene: TRBV21-1; abundance: NA; d_gene: NA; j_gene: TRBJ2-7; CDR3aa: CASRTTQGNFRGNEQYF; CDR3nt: TGTGCCAGCAGGACCACACAGGGGAATTTTAGAGGCAACGAGCAGTACTTC
v_gene: TRBV4-2; abundance: NA; d_gene: TRBD2; j_gene: TRBJ2-5; CDR3aa: CASSHPTGTSGQETQYF; CDR3nt: TGTGCCAGCAGCCACCCCACAGGGACTAGCGGACAAGAGACCCAGTACTTC
v_gene: TRBV9; abundance: few; d_gene: TRBD2; j_gene: TRBJ2-7; CDR3aa: CASSSPGGSSYEQYF; CDR3nt: TGTGCCAGCAGCTCCCCAGGCGGGAGCTCCTACGAGCAGTACTTC
v_gene: TRBV19; abundance: NA; d_gene: TRBD2; j_gene: TRBJ2-1; CDR3aa: CASSTRTSGSNNEQFF; CDR3nt: TGTGCCAGTAGTACCCGGACTAGCGGGAGTAATAATGAGCAGTTCTTC
v_gene: TRBV30; abundance: NA; d_gene: NA; j_gene: TRBJ1-2; CDR3aa: CAWSPGPGYGYTF; CDR3nt: TGTGCCTGGAGTCCAGGGCCCGGCTATGGCTACACCTTC
v_gene: TRBV14; abundance: NA; d_gene: NA; j_gene: TRBJ2-7; CDR3aa: CASSQVAGLDYEQYF; CDR3nt: TGTGCCAGCAGCCAAGTAGCAGGACTCGACTACGAGCAGTACTTC
v_gene: TRBV2; abundance: NA; d_gene: TRBD1; j_gene: TRBJ1-5; CDR3aa: CASRSGQGGISNQPQHF; CDR3nt: TGTGCCAGCAGATCGGGACAGGGAGGAATAAGCAATCAGCCCCAGCATTTT
v_gene: TRBV7-2; abundance: NA; d_gene: TRBD2; j_gene: TRBJ2-1; CDR3aa: CATIPGLAYNEQFF; CDR3nt: TGTGCCACAATACCGGGACTAGCATACAATGAGCAGTTCTTC
v_gene: TRBV7-2; abundance: NA; d_gene: TRBD1; j_gene: TRBJ2-7; CDR3aa: CASSFNRGVLEQYF; CDR3nt: TGTGCCAGCAGCTTCAACAGGGGGGTCTTGGAGCAGTACTTC
v_gene: TRBV7-9; abundance: few; d_gene: TRBD2; j_gene: TRBJ2-5; CDR3aa: CASSRGTSGRQETQYF; CDR3nt: TGTGCCAGCAGCCGCGGGACTAGCGGGAGACAAGAGACCCAGTACTTC
v_gene: TRBV30; abundance: NA; d_gene: TRBD1; j_gene: TRBJ1-5; CDR3aa: CACTDRGWSQPQHF; CDR3nt: TGTGCCTGCACCGACAGGGGATGGTCTCAGCCCCAGCATTTT
v_gene: TRBV4-1; abundance: few; d_gene: TRBD2; j_gene: TRBJ2-1; CDR3aa: CASSQDWTSVVPEQFF; CDR3nt: TGCGCCAGCAGCCAAGACTGGACTAGCGTCGTCCCTGAGCAGTTCTTC
v_gene: TRBV20-1; abundance: NA; d_gene: NA; j_gene: TRBJ2-7; CDR3aa: CSASLYEQYF; CDR3nt: TGCAGTGCTAGCTTATACGAGCAGTACTTC
v_gene: TRBV5-1; abundance: few; d_gene: TRBD1; j_gene: TRBJ1-3; CDR3aa: CASSLVPGQGWRNTIYF; CDR3nt: TGCGCCAGCAGCTTGGTCCCGGGACAGGGATGGAGAAACACCATATATTTT
v_gene: TRBV18; abundance: NA; d_gene: NA; j_gene: TRBJ2-1; CDR3aa: CASSPGQKQFF; CDR3nt: TGTGCCAGCTCACCAGGACAGAAGCAGTTCTTC
v_gene: TRBV7-8; abundance: NA; d_gene: TRBD2; j_gene: TRBJ2-3; CDR3aa: CASSPSPDSGSTQYF; CDR3nt: TGTGCCAGCAGCCCAAGCCCCGATAGCGGGAGTACGCAGTATTTT
v_gene: TRBV27; abundance: NA; d_gene: NA; j_gene: TRBJ2-1; CDR3aa: CASKGSPLYNEQFF; CDR3nt: TGTGCCAGTAAGGGGTCCCCCCTCTACAATGAGCAGTTCTTC
v_gene: TRBV29-1; abundance: NA; d_gene: TRBD1; j_gene: TRBJ1-2; CDR3aa: CSLGQGATGYTF; CDR3nt: TGCAGCTTAGGACAGGGGGCGACTGGCTACACCTTC
v_gene: TRBV7-2; abundance: NA; d_gene: NA; j_gene: TRBJ1-1; CDR3aa: CASSLGQVLNTEAFF; CDR3nt: TGTGCCAGCAGCTTAGGACAGGTCTTGAACACTGAAGCTTTCTTT
v_gene: TRBV30; abundance: few; d_gene: NA; j_gene: TRBJ1-2; CDR3aa: CAWSASGLYGYTF; CDR3nt: TGTGCCTGGAGTGCCTCGGGACTCTATGGCTACACCTTC
v_gene: TRBV5-4; abundance: NA; d_gene: NA; j_gene: TRBJ2-7; CDR3aa: CASSFGEGTFHYEQYF; CDR3nt: TGTGCCAGCAGCTTCGGGGAGGGGACATTTCACTACGAGCAGTACTTC
v_gene: TRBV7-9; abundance: NA; d_gene: NA; j_gene: TRBJ1-3; CDR3aa: CASSTRNTIYF; CDR3nt: TGTGCCAGCAGCACACGCAACACCATATATTTT
v_gene: TRBV28; abundance: NA; d_gene: NA; j_gene: TRBJ1-2; CDR3aa: CASSLDTRVYGYTF; CDR3nt: TGTGCCAGCAGTTTAGACACGAGAGTCTATGGCTACACCTTC
v_gene: TRBV15; abundance: NA; d_gene: NA; j_gene: TRBJ2-7; CDR3aa: CATSLFTGSTSYEQYF; CDR3nt: TGTGCCACCAGCTTGTTTACCGGGTCCACCTCCTACGAGCAGTACTTC
v_gene: TRBV5-1; abundance: NA; d_gene: NA; j_gene: TRBJ2-7; CDR3aa: CASRSWGPRYYEQYF; CDR3nt: TGCGCCAGCCGATCTTGGGGCCCCAGATACTACGAGCAGTACTTC
v_gene: TRBV2; abundance: few; d_gene: NA; j_gene: TRBJ1-5; CDR3aa: CASSGESEQPQHF; CDR3nt: TGTGCCAGCAGTGGGGAGTCCGAACAGCCCCAGCATTTT
v_gene: TRBV10-3; abundance: NA; d_gene: NA; j_gene: TRBJ2-3; CDR3aa: CAISGTTDTQYF; CDR3nt: TGTGCCATCAGTGGGACAACAGATACGCAGTATTTT
v_gene: TRBV5-4; abundance: NA; d_gene: NA; j_gene: TRBJ2-3; CDR3aa: CASSSRRDLDGDTQYF; CDR3nt: TGTGCCAGCAGCTCCCGGCGGGATCTAGACGGAGATACGCAGTATTTT